This entry describes one T cell receptor (beta chain). Its antigen is not yet known. The input lacks base qualities; no much larger clone sits a single base away. Genomic DNA was isolated from the sorted cells so that the TCRbeta CDR3 region could be sequenced. The immunoSEQ Assay was used to sequence the TCRbeta CDR3 regions. Here the immuneACCESS table is served through TCRdb, limited to in-frame sequences with V and J called. Missing clones are a known gap in these copies; in checked studies unresolved V genes cover under half, and the rest lacks a known reason. This sample gives 69,000 or so clones in total; about nine tenths of them show up just once. Around 0.56% of the sample lies in the top ten. Patients with autoimmune disease history or receiving systemic immunosuppression were excluded from the trial. In every dose cohort, peripheral blood was drawn for TCR sequencing at baseline, cycle 4 day 1, and cycle 7 day 1. The samples were drawn from a first-in-human, open-label, multicenter phase I dose-escalation trial of ivuxolimab. Adults with locally advanced or metastatic melanoma, renal cell carcinoma, hepatocellular carcinoma or head and neck squamous cell carcinoma were enrolled in the trial. Before TCR sequencing, CD4+ and CD8+ T cells were separately sorted from peripheral blood.

The sample originates from a study of OX40 agonist ivuxolimab in advanced cancers. Regarding the research as a whole: Ivuxolimab was a fully human IgG2 agonistic monoclonal antibody targeting the costimulatory receptor OX40 (CD134). Intravenous ivuxolimab was administered to patients every 2 weeks at six dose levels: 0.01, 0.1, 0.3, 1.5, 3 and 10 mg/kg. Among the 52 dose-escalation patients, some 20 had hepatocellular carcinoma, 15 melanoma, 9 renal cell carcinoma and 9 head and neck cancer. In the dose-escalation cohort, roughly 82% of patients were male, and the mean age was roughly 60 years with a range of roughly 20 to 80. Patients were allowed to have had prior anti-PD-1, anti-PD-L1 or anti-CTLA-4 therapy, and approximately 37% of the dose-escalation patients had been treated with checkpoint inhibitors. Partial responses occurred in three dose-escalation patients: two with cutaneous melanoma and one with hepatocellular carcinoma. The purpose of peripheral TCRbeta sequencing was to test whether ivuxolimab changed TCR sequence diversity and led to clonal T-cell expansion. The paper describes the monotherapy dose-escalation part (N ≈ 52 patients) of the phase I trial of ivuxolimab. What the research found in general, with its limitations: The antigen specificity of the peripheral T cells that underwent clonal expansion was not determined. After ivuxolimab, expanded clones were on average more numerous among CD8+ T cells than among CD4+ T cells. In the 0.1-3.0 mg/kg groups, partial responders had among the lowest normalized peripheral clonal expansion, particularly in CD8+ T cells. At doses of 0.1 to 3.0 mg/kg, clonal expansion of both CD4+ and CD8+ blood T cells was observed from baseline to week 6. Low levels of normalized T-cell clonal expansion were also seen in some patients who did not respond.

Trimming removed 6 bases from V and 4 bases from J; the gene matches leave 3 bases unexplained. Spanning cysteine to phenylalanine, the CDR3 consists of 15 amino acids. Only CDR3 DNA is held: 45 bases, read in frame from base 1. Reading the germline V gene gives CDR1 MNHEY and CDR2 SVGAGI. The sequence links TRBV6-5 to TRBJ2-1, and TRBD2 matches 13 of the central bases. The TCR was taken from an adult with an advanced solid tumor such as melanoma, head and neck, liver or kidney cancer. Sequenced material: CD4+ or CD8+ T cells sorted from blood, taken in a trial of the OX40 agonist ivuxolimab. In nucleotides, the sequence is TGTGCCAGCAGGACTAGCGGGGGGTCTTACAATGAGCAGTTCTTC. This sequence encodes CASRTSGGSYNEQFF.